A selection of T cell receptor beta chains follows, all from one sample in a study of response to subunit inactivated influenza vaccine. Via MiXCR, TCRdb re-called the RT-PCR reads, giving one row per CDR3 protein. This sample has about 520,000 distinct CDR3 sequences; approximately 7.7% occur once, and the top ten carry around 12%. This sample comprised PBMCs from blood, obtained roughly 24 months after vaccination. The receptors originated from a man aged 45 to 75 who received an inactivated influenza vaccine. The CDR3 runs from the conserved cysteine through the conserved F or W. Each record gives: V gene, J gene, clone size, D gene, CDR3 DNA, CDR3 protein. A D gene is named only where the DNA matches it firmly. Only some rows state a clone size, as once, few, many or a class for expanded clones.

v_gene: TRBV9
j_gene: TRBJ2-5
abundance: few
d_gene: TRBD1
CDR3nt: TGTGCCAGCAGCCGCGCAGGGGGCGGGGAGACCCAGTACTTC
CDR3aa: CASSRAGGGETQYF

v_gene: TRBV7-2
j_gene: TRBJ2-4
abundance: .
d_gene: TRBD1
CDR3nt: TGTGCCAGCAGCTTAGCGCGGACAGGGGGTAACAAAAACATTCAGTACTTC
CDR3aa: CASSLARTGGNKNIQYF

v_gene: TRBV20-1
j_gene: TRBJ2-4
abundance: .
d_gene: TRBD1
CDR3nt: TGCAGTGCTCCCCCGGGACAGGGTGTGGACAAAAACATTCAGTACTTC
CDR3aa: CSAPPGQGVDKNIQYF

v_gene: TRBV10-2
j_gene: TRBJ1-3
abundance: .
d_gene: .
CDR3nt: TGCGCCAGCAGCGGGGGGGGCTCCGGAAACACCATATATTTT
CDR3aa: CASSGGGSGNTIYF

v_gene: TRBV4-1
j_gene: TRBJ2-3
abundance: few
d_gene: TRBD2
CDR3nt: TGCGCCAGCAGCCAAGAAGGGCTAGCGGGGGGGCCCCGAACAGATACGCAGTATTTT
CDR3aa: CASSQEGLAGGPRTDTQYF

v_gene: TRBV12-3/TRBV12-4
j_gene: TRBJ2-7
abundance: .
d_gene: .
CDR3nt: TGTGCCAGCAGTTTTCTCGGGGGAGGCCACGAGCAGTACTTC
CDR3aa: CASSFLGGGHEQYF

v_gene: TRBV12-3/TRBV12-4
j_gene: TRBJ2-1
abundance: few
d_gene: .
CDR3nt: TGTGCCAGCAGTTTAGAGTCTAGGGGGGATGAGCAGTTCTTC
CDR3aa: CASSLESRGDEQFF

v_gene: TRBV12-3/TRBV12-4
j_gene: TRBJ2-1
abundance: many
d_gene: .
CDR3nt: TGTGCCAGCACCCTCGGGGTTCCTTACAATGAGCAGTTCTTC
CDR3aa: CASTLGVPYNEQFF

v_gene: TRBV20-1
j_gene: TRBJ1-4
abundance: few
d_gene: TRBD1
CDR3nt: TGCAGTGCTATCGTTGGACAGGGAAGAGGAAAACTGTTTTTT
CDR3aa: CSAIVGQGRGKLFF

v_gene: TRBV12-3/TRBV12-4
j_gene: TRBJ2-1
abundance: few
d_gene: .
CDR3nt: TGTGCCAGCAGTTTAGAAGGCAGGGTAAATGAGCAGTTCTTC
CDR3aa: CASSLEGRVNEQFF